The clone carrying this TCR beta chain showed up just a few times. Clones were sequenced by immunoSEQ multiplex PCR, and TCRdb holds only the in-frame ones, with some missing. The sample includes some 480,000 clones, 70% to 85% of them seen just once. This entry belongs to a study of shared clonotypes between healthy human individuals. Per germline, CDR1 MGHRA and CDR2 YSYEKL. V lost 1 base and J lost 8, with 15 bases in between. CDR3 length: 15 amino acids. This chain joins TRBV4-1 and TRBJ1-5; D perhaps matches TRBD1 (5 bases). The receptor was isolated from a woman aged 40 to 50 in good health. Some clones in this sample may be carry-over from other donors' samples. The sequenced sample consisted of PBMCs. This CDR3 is CASSQVPGNREPQHF. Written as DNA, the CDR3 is TGCGCCAGCAGCCAAGTTCCAGGGAATAGGGAGCCCCAGCATTTT.